Presented here are 15 T cell receptor beta chains from one specimen sequenced in a study of T cells in Graves' hyperthyroidism and ophthalmopathy. Researchers amplified the TCR beta CDR3 regions from RNA transcripts. TCR CDR3 underwent first-round RT-PCR with the HTBI primer set. One entry per CDR3 protein results from TCRdb running MiXCR on the multiplex PCR reads. Among approximately 430,000 distinct CDR3 sequences, 15% to 19% were seen once, and the ten largest hold less than 15%. The sample consisted of blood. The receptors come from a woman between 18 and 29 years old with Graves' hyperthyroidism.

The V gene is TRBV3-1, the J gene TRBJ1-2; TRBD1 matches 7 bases. The CDR3 runs 13 residues. J was trimmed by 8 bases and V by 3 bases; bases with no gene match: 6. Germline V gives CDR1 LGHDT, CDR2 YNNKEL (reference sequence). CDR3 residues: CASSHTGVDGYTF. In DNA form, the CDR3 reads TGTGCCAGCAGCCACACAGGGGTTGACGGCTACACCTTC.

The gene calls are TRBV28 and TRBJ2-1; D tentatively fits TRBD1 or TRBD2 (5 bases each). Germline V CDR1 and CDR2: MDHEN, SYDVKM. V shed 3 bases and J shed 6 bases, with 9 bases lying between them. The CDR3 is 13 residues long. The CDR3 coding sequence is TGTGCCAGCAGTTTGGGACCGCGCAATGAGCAGTTCTTC. Protein product: CASSLGPRNEQFF. Filled out from reference TRBV28 and TRBJ2-1, the complete variable domain reads DVKVTQSSRYLVKRTGEKVFLECVQDMDHENMFWYRQDPGLGLRLIYFSYDVKMKEKGDIPEGYSVSREKKERFSLILESASTNQTSMYLCASSLGPRNEQFFGPGTRLTVL.

This clonotype was counted ten times or more. The V gene is TRBV7-6, the J gene TRBJ2-1, with a weak D call TRBD1 (6 bases). Trimming stripped 5 bases from V and 1 base from J, with 12 bases between. The CDR3 covers 15 residues. Per the germline V gene, CDR1 is SGHVS and CDR2 is FNYEAQ. The CDR3: CASSATGLSYNEQFF. The CDR3 DNA is TGTGCCAGCAGCGCGACAGGCCTTTCCTACAATGAGCAGTTCTTC.

This clonotype showed up many times. V and J are TRBV27 and TRBJ1-2, with D unclear. Germline V gene lookup returns CDR1 MNHEY and CDR2 SMNVEV (reference sequence). The CDR3 has 9 residues. V lost 8 bases to trimming and J lost 12 bases, with 10 bases between them. In nucleotides, the CDR3 is TGTGCCAGCCTTACCCCCCACACCTTC. Translated: CASLTPHTF.

A few counts support this clonotype. V usage is TRBV5-4 and J usage is TRBJ2-3; 15 bases map to TRBD2. With 4 bases clipped from V and 5 bases from J, the junction kept 11 bases outside the gene matches. Germline CDR1 reads SGHNT; CDR2 reads YYREEE (reference sequence). CDR3 length: 18 amino acids. CDR3 in DNA: TGTGCCAGCAGCCCCGGACTAGCGGGAGGGCGGTATGGAGATACGCAGTATTTT. Amino acid sequence: CASSPGLAGGRYGDTQYF. The whole variable domain, remainder taken from reference TRBV5-4 and TRBJ2-3, is ETGVTQSPTHLIKTRGQQVTLRCSSQSGHNTVSWYQQALGQGPQFIFQYYREEENGRGNFPPRFSGLQFPNYSSELNVNALELDDSALYLCASSPGLAGGRYGDTQYFGPGTRLTVL.

Remarks on this clonotype: A much larger clone lies one base from this, so it may be a read error. Because it lacks the conserved phenylalanine or tryptophan at the end, this CDR3 is likely a read error. V usage is TRBV7-9 and J usage is TRBJ2-7; D perhaps matches TRBD2 (5 bases). Looked up from germline, CDR1 is SEHNR and CDR2 is FQNEAQ (reference sequence). This CDR3 has 15 residues. V was cut by 1 base and J by 1 base, with 11 bases left in between. The CDR3 DNA reads as TGTGCCAGCAGCTTAGGTCCTAGCAGTTCCTACGAGCAGTACCTC. This codes for CASSLGPSSSYEQYL.

This clonotype was found a few times. CDR3 amino acids: CASSSRTDHYGYTF. In nucleotides, the CDR3 is TGTGCCAGCAGTTCAAGGACTGACCACTATGGCTACACCTTC. V gene TRBV6-2 or TRBV6-3 combines with J gene TRBJ1-2; D remains ambiguous. Germline CDR1 reads MNHEY; CDR2 reads SVGEGT. The V gene lost 4 bases and the J gene lost 3 bases, with 12 bases spanning the gap. This CDR3 has 14 residues.

This clonotype was recorded a few times. This may be a read error, as it is one base from a much larger clone. This sequence joins TRBV28 and TRBJ1-1, with 8 bases that match TRBD1. Germline values: CDR1 MDHEN, CDR2 SYDVKM. There are 15 residues in the CDR3. Here the CDR3 DNA reads TGTGCCAGCAGTTCACAACAGGGGGGGAGGACTGAAGCTTCCTTT. This codes for CASSSQQGGRTEASF.

This clonotype appeared many times. The chain joins TRBV13 to TRBJ2-7; D is ambiguous. V lost 2 bases and J 0 bases, leaving 8 bases between the germline ends. The CDR3 is 14 amino acids. The germline CDR1 and CDR2 sequences are PRHDT and FYEKMQ (reference sequence). CDR3 region: CASSLSPPSYEQYF. The CDR3 DNA is TGTGCCAGCAGCTTAAGCCCACCCTCCTACGAGCAGTACTTC.

The chain joins TRBV20-1 to TRBJ2-2; D not resolved. Germline V gives CDR1 DFQATT, CDR2 SNEGSKA (reference sequence). V was pared by 6 bases and J by 6 bases, with 20 bases between. The CDR3 sequence is 15 residues long. Written as DNA, the CDR3 is TGCAGTGCAAAGAGGCCCCTGAGAGGTGCCGGGGAGCTGTTTTTT. Translating it yields CSAKRPLRGAGELFF.

This clonotype was counted many times. This chain joins TRBV2 and TRBJ2-4; 7 positions match TRBD1. V lost 8 bases and J lost 0; bases outside the gene matches: 7. The CDR3 is made up of 15 amino acids. Germline CDR1 is SNHLY and CDR2 is FYNNEI. As DNA, the CDR3 is TGTGCCAGCTTCTCACACAGGGGAGCCAAAAACATTCAGTACTTC. It is translated as CASFSHRGAKNIQYF.

This clonotype showed up just a few times. V gene TRBV7-9 combines with J gene TRBJ2-7, with D perhaps matching TRBD1 or TRBD2 (5 bases each). V lost 6 bases to trimming and J lost 6 bases, with 9 bases between them. There are 11 residues in the CDR3. In germline, CDR1 is SEHNR, CDR2 FQNEAQ (reference sequence). In DNA, the CDR3 is TGTGCCAGCAGAAGGGGAGCCGAGCAGTACTTC. It yields the protein CASRRGAEQYF.

V usage is TRBV7-3 and J usage is TRBJ2-2; D gene ambiguous. Germline V gene data show CDR1 as SGHTA and CDR2 as FQGTGA. With 1 base removed from V and 0 bases from J, the gap between germline ends came to 6 bases. The CDR3 consists of 15 residues. CDR3 protein: CASSLMGANTGELFF. The CDR3 region has the DNA TGTGCCAGCAGCTTAATGGGCGCGAACACCGGGGAGCTGTTTTTT.

This clonotype was counted many times. This chain joins TRBV28 and TRBJ2-5; 8 bases map to TRBD2. With V trimmed by 5 bases and J by 2 bases, 4 bases remained unmatched. The CDR3 is 14 residues long. Germline V gives CDR1 MDHEN, CDR2 SYDVKM. This CDR3 is CASSPLAEQETQYF. As DNA, the CDR3 is TGTGCCAGCAGTCCACTAGCGGAGCAAGAGACCCAGTACTTC.

This clonotype has a handful of counts. The chain is built from TRBV19 and TRBJ2-5; no definite D call. The CDR3 contains 15 residues. The V gene's germline CDR1 is LNHDA and CDR2 SQIVND (reference sequence). Trimming removed 1 base from V and 3 bases from J, with 12 bases in between. CDR3 loop: CASSIGQTWEETQYF. The CDR3 region has the DNA TGTGCCAGTAGTATAGGCCAAACCTGGGAAGAGACCCAGTACTTC. The full variable domain, completed using reference TRBV19 and TRBJ2-5, is DGGITQSPKYLFRKEGQNVTLSCEQNLNHDAMYWYRQDPGQGLRLIYYSQIVNDFQKGDIAEGYSVSREKKESFPLTVTSAQKNPTAFYLCASSIGQTWEETQYFGPGTRLLVL.